These T cell receptor beta chains were read from a single sample in a study of response to subunit inactivated influenza vaccine. Each CDR3 protein gets one entry after TCRdb re-called the RT-PCR reads with MiXCR. The table has 500,000 to 600,000 distinct CDR3 sequences, 12% to 15% seen once. Specimen: PBMCs from blood, collected approximately 12 days after vaccination. The receptor set was obtained from a man between 50 and 59 years old who received an inactivated influenza vaccine. The CDR3 runs from the conserved cysteine through the conserved F or W. A D gene is named only where the DNA matches it firmly. Size tells how often a clone was seen (once, few, many) or the class of an expanded clone, and some rows leave it out.

size,V,D,J,DNA,CDR3
.,TRBV6-1,.,TRBJ2-7,TGTGCCAGCAGTGGAGCGAGGCAGGGACGCTACGAGCAGTACTTC,CASSGARQGRYEQYF
.,TRBV30,.,TRBJ2-2,TGTGCCTGGAGTGTGAAGTCGGCCGGGGAGCTGTTTTTT,CAWSVKSAGELFF
.,TRBV11-2,TRBD2,TRBJ2-5,TGTGCCAGCAGCTTAATTAGCGGGGGGGCGCAGACCCAGTACTTC,CASSLISGGAQTQYF
.,TRBV27,.,TRBJ2-5,TGTGCCAGCAGTTTAAATGACAGGCAAGAGACCCAGTACTTC,CASSLNDRQETQYF
once,TRBV19,TRBD1,TRBJ2-1,TGTGCCAGTAGTCCGTCACCGGGACAGGATAACCCACACAATGAGCAGTTCTTC,CASSPSPGQDNPHNEQFF
.,TRBV7-8,TRBD2,TRBJ2-7,TGTGCCAGCAGCTTAGGGTCACTAGCGGGGGGACCCAACGAGCAGTACTTC,CASSLGSLAGGPNEQYF
.,TRBV28,.,TRBJ2-3,TGTGCCAGCCGATCTCCAAGCGGTGGGGCGCAGTATTTT,CASRSPSGGAQYF
many,TRBV5-1,.,TRBJ2-3,TGCGCCAGCAGCATGGACGCGTCCTCCGATACGCAGTATTTT,CASSMDASSDTQYF
.,TRBV29-1,TRBD1,TRBJ1-2,TGCAGCGTTGACGAGAACAGGGGCGGGGGCTACACCTTC,CSVDENRGGGYTF
few,TRBV5-1,.,TRBJ2-1,TGCGCCAGCAGCTTGAGGGCCGTCGACTACAATGAGCAGTTCTTC,CASSLRAVDYNEQFF
.,TRBV29-1,.,TRBJ1-2,TGCAGCGTTGTTGACCCTCGATCGGGCTACACCTTC,CSVVDPRSGYTF
.,TRBV11-2,.,TRBJ2-7,TGTGCCAGCAGCTCGGGACCTGGGGAGCAGTACTTC,CASSSGPGEQYF
.,TRBV7-2,.,TRBJ1-5,TGTGCCAGCAGCCCGAATGGGAGCAATCAGCCCCAGCATTTT,CASSPNGSNQPQHF
few,TRBV7-8,TRBD1,TRBJ2-5,TGTGCCAGCAGCTTAGTGGGGACAGGGCTAGAGACCCAGTACTTC,CASSLVGTGLETQYF
few,TRBV4-3,.,TRBJ2-3,TGCGCCAGCAGCCAAGATTCCCCAACGGGGGTATCCACAGATACGCAGTATTTT,CASSQDSPTGVSTDTQYF
many,TRBV12-3/TRBV12-4,TRBD2,TRBJ2-2,TGTGCCAGCAGTTCTAGCGGGGGATGGACCGGGGAGCTGTTTTTT,CASSSSGGWTGELFF
few,TRBV5-1,TRBD1,TRBJ2-1,TGCGCCAGCAGCTTGGCCGGGTGGACAGGCCCCCACAATGAGCAGTTCTTC,CASSLAGWTGPHNEQFF
.,TRBV20-1,TRBD2,TRBJ2-3,TGCAGTGCTAGAGCTAGCGGGGGGCCCCGATATACGCAGTATTTT,CSARASGGPRYTQYF
.,TRBV29-1,TRBD1,TRBJ2-5,TGCAGCGTTGGCCGACAGGGGTTTGGAGAGACCCAGTACTTC,CSVGRQGFGETQYF
.,TRBV3-1,.,TRBJ1-1,TGTGCCAGCAGGGTCAGCCCATGGGGGGGCCCGAACACTGAAGCTTTCTTT,CASRVSPWGGPNTEAFF
.,TRBV7-2,.,TRBJ2-7,TGTGCCAGCAGACCTACTAGCAGCTCCTACGAGCAGTACTTC,CASRPTSSSYEQYF
few,TRBV27,TRBD1,TRBJ2-7,TGTGCCAGCAGTTTAATAGGGACAGGGCAATCCTACGAGCAGTACTTC,CASSLIGTGQSYEQYF
.,TRBV29-1,.,TRBJ2-3,TGCAGCGTTGAACTAGGTTCAGATACGCAGTATTTT,CSVELGSDTQYF
many,TRBV29-1,.,TRBJ1-1,TGCAGCGTTGAAGATCGGAATATGAACACTGAAGCTTTCTTT,CSVEDRNMNTEAFF
many,TRBV3-1,TRBD1,TRBJ2-3,TGTGCCAGCAGTCGACCGACAGGGGGCCTTAGCACAGATACGCAGTATTTT,CASSRPTGGLSTDTQYF
.,TRBV2,TRBD1,TRBJ2-1,TGTGCCAGCAGAAGAACAGGGGGCCTCTACAATGAGCAGTTCTTC,CASRRTGGLYNEQFF
few,TRBV14,TRBD1,TRBJ2-1,TGTGCCAGCAGCCCCCGGGACAGGGTTTACAATGAGCAGTTCTTC,CASSPRDRVYNEQFF
.,TRBV7-9,TRBD2,TRBJ2-5,TGTGCCAGCAGCCCATCGGGGGGAAGGACCCAGTACTTC,CASSPSGGRTQYF
few,TRBV6-2/TRBV6-3,TRBD2,TRBJ2-7,TGTGCCAGCAGTTACCGGGGACTACCCTACGAGCAGTACTTC,CASSYRGLPYEQYF
few,TRBV24-1,.,TRBJ2-5,TGTGCCACCAGTGATCCGCGACTATTACAAGAGACCCAGTACTTC,CATSDPRLLQETQYF
few,TRBV4-3,TRBD2,TRBJ2-2,TGCGCCAGCAGCCAAGGCTCAACTAGCGGCACGAACACCGGGGAGCTGTTTTTT,CASSQGSTSGTNTGELFF
few,TRBV5-5,.,TRBJ1-5,TGTGCCAGCAGCGCAGGGTATAGCAATCAGCCCCAGCATTTT,CASSAGYSNQPQHF
few,TRBV29-1,.,TRBJ2-7,TGCAGCGTTGGTCACCGATCCTACGAGCAGTACTTC,CSVGHRSYEQYF
few,TRBV27,.,TRBJ1-5,TGTGCCAGCAGTTTATCGCGGCATCAGCCCCAGCATTTT,CASSLSRHQPQHF
.,TRBV12-3/TRBV12-4,.,TRBJ2-1,TGTGCCAGCAGCCCATTAAGCTCCCTGGCAAATGAGCAGTTCTTC,CASSPLSSLANEQFF
.,TRBV18,TRBD2,TRBJ2-1,TGTGCCAGCTCGCCCATCAGACTAGCGGGAGCCAATGAGCAGTTCTTC,CASSPIRLAGANEQFF
few,TRBV2,.,TRBJ1-5,TGTGCCAGCAGGACGGATAATAGCAATCAGCCCCAGCATTTT,CASRTDNSNQPQHF
.,TRBV10-3,TRBD1,TRBJ2-7,TGTGCCATCAGTGAGTCTGGGGACAGAACCTACGAGCAGTACTTC,CAISESGDRTYEQYF
.,TRBV7-2,.,TRBJ1-5,TGTGCCAGCAGCTTAGGTTATGGGGGCAGGTACTCACCCCAGCATTTT,CASSLGYGGRYSPQHF
few,TRBV29-1,.,TRBJ2-5,TGCAGCGCCGCAATTGACAGCACGGAGACCCAGTACTTC,CSAAIDSTETQYF
.,TRBV12-3/TRBV12-4,.,TRBJ1-6,TGTGCCAGCAGTTTAGTGTCAGGCGGCAATTCACCCCTCCACTTT,CASSLVSGGNSPLHF
.,TRBV12-3/TRBV12-4,.,TRBJ2-2,TGTGCCAGCACCCTAGGGGGCGGGGAGCTGTTTTTT,CASTLGGGELFF
few,TRBV4-1,.,TRBJ1-2,TGCGCCAGCAGCCAAGGAACGGGGATGGGCTACACCTTC,CASSQGTGMGYTF
few,TRBV4-3,.,TRBJ2-3,TGCGCCAGCAGCCAAGATCTAACGGGGAGCACAGATACGCAGTATTTT,CASSQDLTGSTDTQYF
few,TRBV5-6,.,TRBJ2-1,TGTGCCAGCAGCTTGTCTCTGGGTGAGCAGTTCTTC,CASSLSLGEQFF
few,TRBV20-1,TRBD2,TRBJ2-7,TGCAGTGCTAGAGGAGGTAGCGGGAGAATCCACGAGCAGTACTTC,CSARGGSGRIHEQYF
.,TRBV20-1,.,TRBJ2-7,TGCAGTGCTAGTGCTGGGCGCGAGCAGTACTTC,CSASAGREQYF
.,TRBV4-3,TRBD2,TRBJ2-5,TGCGCCAGCAGCCAAACGATTCTAGCGGGGGCGGAGACCCAGTACTTC,CASSQTILAGAETQYF
few,TRBV27,TRBD1,TRBJ2-1,TGTGCCAGCAAACCGGGACAGGGGTTCAATGAGCAGTTCTTC,CASKPGQGFNEQFF
many,TRBV12-3/TRBV12-4,.,TRBJ1-4,TGTGCCAGCAGTCCAAGAGAGACAGGAACTAATGAAAAACTGTTTTTT,CASSPRETGTNEKLFF
many,TRBV7-2,.,TRBJ2-5,TGTGCCAGCAGCTTGATGACATTGAGGACAGCAGAGACCCAGTACTTC,CASSLMTLRTAETQYF